Listed below are T cell receptor beta chains from one sample, sequenced in a study of OX40 agonist ivuxolimab in advanced cancers. The method was immunoSEQ multiplex PCR; TCRdb's version includes in-frame clones alone and lacks a portion of them. The repertoire holds some 61,000 clones, with 77% as singletons. The material was CD4+ or CD8+ T cells sorted from blood, obtained in a trial of the OX40 agonist ivuxolimab. The receptors originated from an adult with an advanced solid tumor such as melanoma, head and neck, liver or kidney cancer. The CDR3 runs from the conserved cysteine through the conserved F or W. The D gene is left open where the match is weak. Clone size is shown for a subset of rows, as once, few, many or a class of expanded clone.

d_gene: TRBD2
v_gene: TRBV4-1
len: 17
j_gene: TRBJ2-5
abundance: -
CDR3aa: CASSQVGQRGGQETQYF
CDR3nt: TGCGCCAGCAGCCAAGTAGGTCAGCGGGGGGGCCAAGAGACCCAGTACTTC

d_gene: -
v_gene: TRBV6-5
len: 16
j_gene: TRBJ2-7
abundance: -
CDR3aa: CASSYSMVMAAYEQYF
CDR3nt: TGTGCCAGCAGTTACTCGATGGTAATGGCAGCCTACGAGCAGTACTTC

d_gene: -
v_gene: TRBV18
len: 14
j_gene: TRBJ2-1
abundance: -
CDR3aa: CASSRTGAYNEQFF
CDR3nt: TGTGCCAGCTCACGGACGGGCGCCTACAATGAGCAGTTCTTC

d_gene: TRBD2
v_gene: TRBV28
len: 18
j_gene: TRBJ2-3
abundance: once
CDR3aa: CASSPGTSGRMPPHTQYF
CDR3nt: TGTGCCAGCAGTCCCGGGACTAGCGGGAGGATGCCCCCCCATACGCAGTATTTT

d_gene: TRBD2
v_gene: TRBV19
len: 15
j_gene: TRBJ2-3
abundance: -
CDR3aa: CASLELAGGPGTQYF
CDR3nt: TGTGCCAGTTTAGAACTAGCGGGAGGGCCGGGTACGCAGTATTTT

d_gene: TRBD1
v_gene: TRBV28
len: 12
j_gene: TRBJ1-2
abundance: few
CDR3aa: CASRTGRYGYTF
CDR3nt: TGTGCCAGCAGGACAGGGCGCTATGGCTACACCTTC

d_gene: -
v_gene: TRBV20-1
len: 11
j_gene: TRBJ2-7
abundance: -
CDR3aa: CSLKDLYEQYF
CDR3nt: TGCAGCCTAAAGGACCTCTACGAGCAGTACTTC

d_gene: -
v_gene: TRBV7-9
len: 15
j_gene: TRBJ1-3
abundance: -
CDR3aa: CASSSERGLGNTIYF
CDR3nt: TGTGCCAGCAGCTCCGAACGGGGGCTTGGAAACACCATATATTTT

d_gene: -
v_gene: TRBV30
len: 14
j_gene: TRBJ2-2
abundance: -
CDR3aa: CAGSGRGNTGELFF
CDR3nt: TGTGCCGGATCGGGCAGGGGAAACACCGGGGAGCTGTTTTTT

d_gene: TRBD2
v_gene: TRBV5-1
len: 15
j_gene: TRBJ2-3
abundance: -
CDR3aa: CASSLGLAGADTQYF
CDR3nt: TGCGCCAGCAGCTTAGGACTAGCGGGAGCAGATACGCAGTATTTT

d_gene: TRBD1
v_gene: TRBV6-5
len: 15
j_gene: TRBJ1-2
abundance: -
CDR3aa: CASSSGTGEFYGYTF
CDR3nt: TGTGCCAGCAGTTCCGGGACAGGGGAATTCTATGGCTACACCTTC

d_gene: TRBD1
v_gene: TRBV30
len: 15
j_gene: TRBJ2-3
abundance: -
CDR3aa: CAWSVRQGVPDTQYF
CDR3nt: TGTGCCTGGAGTGTAAGACAGGGAGTCCCGGATACGCAGTATTTT

d_gene: -
v_gene: TRBV18
len: 12
j_gene: TRBJ2-3
abundance: -
CDR3aa: CASSPPTDTQYF
CDR3nt: TGTGCCAGCTCCCCTCCGACAGATACGCAGTATTTT

d_gene: -
v_gene: TRBV5-8
len: 15
j_gene: TRBJ1-6
abundance: -
CDR3aa: CASSPSLSEASPLHF
CDR3nt: TGTGCCAGCAGCCCCTCCCTGAGCGAGGCGTCACCCCTCCACTTT

d_gene: -
v_gene: TRBV30
len: 14
j_gene: TRBJ2-1
abundance: -
CDR3aa: CAWRGTASYNEQFF
CDR3nt: TGTGCCTGGAGAGGGACTGCCTCCTACAATGAGCAGTTCTTC

d_gene: -
v_gene: TRBV19
len: 14
j_gene: TRBJ1-1
abundance: once
CDR3aa: CASSPRGGLTEAFF
CDR3nt: TGTGCCAGTAGTCCTCGCGGGGGGCTCACTGAAGCTTTCTTT

d_gene: -
v_gene: TRBV25-1
len: 18
j_gene: TRBJ2-3
abundance: -
CDR3aa: CASSERVGGRGYTDTQYF
CDR3nt: TGTGCCAGCAGTGAGAGGGTAGGGGGGCGGGGATACACAGATACGCAGTATTTT

d_gene: -
v_gene: TRBV5-1
len: 17
j_gene: TRBJ2-2
abundance: -
CDR3aa: CASSLLDGGRHTGELFF
CDR3nt: TGCGCCAGCAGCTTGCTTGACGGGGGGCGCCACACCGGGGAGCTGTTTTTT

d_gene: TRBD2
v_gene: TRBV5-5
len: 16
j_gene: TRBJ2-1
abundance: once
CDR3aa: CASSLTSSGSWGEQFF
CDR3nt: TGTGCCAGCAGCTTGACTAGCAGCGGGAGTTGGGGTGAGCAGTTCTTC

d_gene: -
v_gene: TRBV7-3
len: 12
j_gene: TRBJ2-1
abundance: -
CDR3aa: CASSLLAGEQFF
CDR3nt: TGTGCCAGCAGCTTATTAGCAGGGGAGCAGTTCTTC

d_gene: -
v_gene: TRBV10-3
len: 13
j_gene: TRBJ2-1
abundance: once
CDR3aa: CAIRGGRNNEQFF
CDR3nt: TGTGCCATCAGGGGTGGGAGGAACAATGAGCAGTTCTTC

d_gene: TRBD1
v_gene: TRBV2
len: 13
j_gene: TRBJ1-1
abundance: -
CDR3aa: CASTQGAAIEAFF
CDR3nt: TGTGCCAGCACCCAGGGGGCCGCCATTGAAGCTTTCTTT

d_gene: -
v_gene: TRBV6-6
len: 16
j_gene: TRBJ2-3
abundance: few
CDR3aa: CASSYSGGGGADTQYF
CDR3nt: TGTGCCAGCAGTTACTCAGGGGGCGGGGGAGCAGATACGCAGTATTTT

d_gene: -
v_gene: TRBV5-6
len: 13
j_gene: TRBJ2-5
abundance: -
CDR3aa: CASSLAGAETQYF
CDR3nt: TGTGCCAGCAGCTTGGCCGGGGCAGAGACCCAGTACTTC

d_gene: -
v_gene: TRBV20-1
len: 11
j_gene: TRBJ1-1
abundance: -
CDR3aa: CSARDLREAFF
CDR3nt: TGCAGTGCTAGGGACCTTCGGGAAGCTTTCTTT

d_gene: -
v_gene: TRBV5-4
len: 16
j_gene: TRBJ2-3
abundance: -
CDR3aa: CASSLMGEPQTDTQYF
CDR3nt: TGTGCCAGCAGCTTAATGGGGGAGCCCCAGACAGATACGCAGTATTTT

d_gene: -
v_gene: TRBV20-1
len: 11
j_gene: TRBJ1-1
abundance: few
CDR3aa: CSAGGHTEAFF
CDR3nt: TGCAGTGCCGGGGGGCACACTGAAGCTTTCTTT

d_gene: -
v_gene: TRBV11-1
len: 14
j_gene: TRBJ2-1
abundance: -
CDR3aa: CASSLYGHYNEQFF
CDR3nt: TGTGCCAGCAGCTTATACGGCCATTACAATGAGCAGTTCTTC

d_gene: TRBD2
v_gene: TRBV5-1
len: 20
j_gene: TRBJ2-1
abundance: -
CDR3aa: CASSSTLGLAGGPANNEQFF
CDR3nt: TGCGCCAGCAGCTCAACGCTGGGACTAGCGGGGGGGCCGGCAAACAATGAGCAGTTCTTC

d_gene: -
v_gene: TRBV6-1
len: 16
j_gene: TRBJ1-6
abundance: -
CDR3aa: CASREDTSSYNSPLHF
CDR3nt: TGTGCCAGCAGGGAAGACACGAGCTCCTATAATTCACCCCTCCACTTT

d_gene: TRBD2
v_gene: TRBV10-2
len: 15
j_gene: TRBJ2-3
abundance: medium-sized
CDR3aa: CASRTSGGAGDTQYF
CDR3nt: TGCGCCAGTCGGACTAGCGGGGGGGCCGGAGATACGCAGTATTTT

d_gene: TRBD2
v_gene: TRBV5-6
len: 12
j_gene: TRBJ2-7
abundance: -
CDR3aa: CASSFGRGEQYF
CDR3nt: TGTGCCAGCAGCTTTGGGAGGGGCGAGCAGTACTTC

d_gene: -
v_gene: TRBV7-8
len: 15
j_gene: TRBJ2-2
abundance: -
CDR3aa: CASSLADFNTGELFF
CDR3nt: TGTGCCAGCAGCTTAGCAGACTTTAACACCGGGGAGCTGTTTTTT

d_gene: TRBD2
v_gene: TRBV7-3
len: 17
j_gene: TRBJ2-2
abundance: -
CDR3aa: CASSRYNPGLAMGELFF
CDR3nt: TGTGCCAGCAGTCGATATAACCCGGGACTAGCGATGGGGGAGCTGTTTTTT

d_gene: -
v_gene: TRBV9
len: 14
j_gene: TRBJ1-1
abundance: -
CDR3aa: CASSVGDSNTEAFF
CDR3nt: TGTGCCAGCAGCGTCGGGGACTCGAACACTGAAGCTTTCTTT

d_gene: -
v_gene: TRBV6-1
len: 15
j_gene: TRBJ1-2
abundance: few
CDR3aa: CASSEAYGLNYGYTF
CDR3nt: TGTGCCAGCAGTGAAGCGTACGGCTTAAACTATGGCTACACCTTC

d_gene: -
v_gene: TRBV12-5
len: 17
j_gene: TRBJ2-1
abundance: -
CDR3aa: CASGLGSLGNAYNEQFF
CDR3nt: TGTGCTAGTGGTTTGGGGTCGCTAGGGAATGCCTACAATGAGCAGTTCTTC

d_gene: -
v_gene: TRBV19
len: 16
j_gene: TRBJ2-5
abundance: -
CDR3aa: CASRRTGTDTQETQYF
CDR3nt: TGTGCCAGTAGAAGAACCGGGACGGATACACAAGAGACCCAGTACTTC

d_gene: -
v_gene: TRBV15
len: 18
j_gene: TRBJ2-6
abundance: -
CDR3aa: CATSRDRGGALGANVLTF
CDR3nt: TGTGCCACCAGCAGAGATCGCGGTGGGGCCCTCGGGGCCAACGTCCTGACTTTC

d_gene: TRBD2
v_gene: TRBV6-5
len: 15
j_gene: TRBJ2-3
abundance: -
CDR3aa: CASSYTAGGTDTQYF
CDR3nt: TGTGCCAGCAGTTACACTGCGGGGGGGACAGATACGCAGTATTTT

d_gene: -
v_gene: TRBV6-5
len: 15
j_gene: TRBJ2-3
abundance: -
CDR3aa: CASRKDRASTDTQYF
CDR3nt: TGTGCCAGCAGAAAAGACAGAGCTAGCACAGATACGCAGTATTTT

d_gene: TRBD2
v_gene: TRBV6-1
len: 15
j_gene: TRBJ2-3
abundance: -
CDR3aa: CASRRLAGGTDTQYF
CDR3nt: TGTGCCAGCCGTCGACTAGCGGGGGGCACAGATACGCAGTATTTT

d_gene: -
v_gene: TRBV29-1
len: 13
j_gene: TRBJ2-1
abundance: -
CDR3aa: CSVASGNYNEQFF
CDR3nt: TGCAGCGTTGCGTCGGGGAACTACAATGAGCAGTTCTTC

d_gene: -
v_gene: TRBV5-4
len: 15
j_gene: TRBJ1-3
abundance: -
CDR3aa: CASSDPQVGGNTIYF
CDR3nt: TGTGCCAGCAGCGACCCCCAGGTCGGTGGAAACACCATATATTTT

d_gene: -
v_gene: TRBV30
len: 15
j_gene: TRBJ1-6
abundance: -
CDR3aa: CAWSGGAAGDSPLHF
CDR3nt: TGTGCCTGGAGTGGGGGGGCCGCTGGAGATTCACCCCTCCACTTT

d_gene: -
v_gene: TRBV19
len: 15
j_gene: TRBJ1-6
abundance: -
CDR3aa: CASSIPDSRGSPLHF
CDR3nt: TGTGCCAGTAGTATCCCGGACAGTAGGGGATCACCCCTCCACTTT

d_gene: -
v_gene: TRBV7-7
len: 15
j_gene: TRBJ2-2
abundance: -
CDR3aa: CASRPISGNTGELFF
CDR3nt: TGTGCTAGCAGACCGATATCGGGGAACACCGGGGAGCTGTTTTTT

d_gene: -
v_gene: TRBV9
len: 13
j_gene: TRBJ2-5
abundance: -
CDR3aa: CASSVGLVETQYF
CDR3nt: TGTGCCAGCAGCGTAGGTCTGGTGGAGACCCAGTACTTC